The entry below gives a single T cell receptor (beta chain) sequence along with its context. Its target is not known. A second roughly 6 to 11 cycle PCR used barcoded and J-beta primers. TCRdb re-derived calls from the 5' RACE reads in MiXCR, one entry per CDR3 protein. The data hold roughly 550,000 distinct CDR3 sequences, with under 30% observed a single time. The germline CDR1 and CDR2 sequences are SGHRS and YFSETQ. V was clipped by 3 bases and J by 7 bases, with 16 bases between them. The CDR3 extends over 14 amino acids. These data are taken from a study of blood T cells in healthy people across ages. Study results and limitations: Per-million-T-cell TCR beta diversity fell roughly linearly with age.

This sample was shared with a second study, whose subject was T cells of mothers and their children. This second report adds: The sample comes from nine or ten healthy Caucasian donors: mothers and children. Random nucleotides (2-4) and sample barcodes were added by the M1S primer used in the second PCR. Related and unrelated pairs show TCR recombination output that thymic selection shapes similarly.

The receptor's source is a boy aged 10-17 years in good health. The chain has TRBV5-1 and TRBJ1-2, with D perhaps TRBD1 (6 bases). Sample: blood. CDR3 in DNA: TGCGCCAGCAGCTCCTCAGACAGGACCTTTGGCTACACCTTC. Protein: CASSSSDRTFGYTF.